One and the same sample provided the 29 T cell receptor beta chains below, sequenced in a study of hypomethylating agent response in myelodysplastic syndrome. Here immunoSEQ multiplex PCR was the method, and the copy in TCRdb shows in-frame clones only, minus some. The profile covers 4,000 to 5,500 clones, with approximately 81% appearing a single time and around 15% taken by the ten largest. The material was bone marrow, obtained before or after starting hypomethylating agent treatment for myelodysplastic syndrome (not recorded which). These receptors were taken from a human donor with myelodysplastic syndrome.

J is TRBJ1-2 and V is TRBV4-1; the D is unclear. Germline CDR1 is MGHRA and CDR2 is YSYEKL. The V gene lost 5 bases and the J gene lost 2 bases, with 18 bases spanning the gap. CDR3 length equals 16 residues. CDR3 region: CASSTSNRKGNYGYTF. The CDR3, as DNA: TGCGCCAGCAGCACGTCGAACAGAAAAGGGAACTATGGCTACACCTTC.

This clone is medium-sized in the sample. CDR3 bases: TGTGCCAGCAGCTCGTTAAATACGCAGTATTTT. As protein: CASSSLNTQYF. The chain recombines TRBV7-9 with TRBJ2-3; D gene ambiguous. The V and J ends lost 4 bases and 7 bases respectively, with 6 bases between them. Germline CDR1 is SEHNR and CDR2 is FQNEAQ (reference sequence). This CDR3 is built from 11 residues.

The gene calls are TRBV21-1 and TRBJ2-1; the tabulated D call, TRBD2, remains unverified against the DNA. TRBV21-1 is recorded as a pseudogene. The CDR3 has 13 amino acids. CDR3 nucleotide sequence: TGTGCCAGCAGCAGCCGGGACTATGGTGAGCAGTTCTTC. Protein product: CASSSRDYGEQFF.

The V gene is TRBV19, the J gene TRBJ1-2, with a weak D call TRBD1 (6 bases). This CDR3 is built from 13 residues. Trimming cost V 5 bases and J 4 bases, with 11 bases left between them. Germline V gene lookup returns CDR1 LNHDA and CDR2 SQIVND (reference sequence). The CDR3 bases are TGTGCCAGTAGTGGGGGACACTTCTATGGCTACACCTTC. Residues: CASSGGHFYGYTF.

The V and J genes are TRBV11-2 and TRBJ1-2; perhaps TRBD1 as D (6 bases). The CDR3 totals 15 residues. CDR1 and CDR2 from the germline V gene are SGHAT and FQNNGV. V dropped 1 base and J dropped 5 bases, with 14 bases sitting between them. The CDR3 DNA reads TGTGCCAGCAGCTTAGCCCCCACAGGGATATATGGCTACACCTTC. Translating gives CASSLAPTGIYGYTF.

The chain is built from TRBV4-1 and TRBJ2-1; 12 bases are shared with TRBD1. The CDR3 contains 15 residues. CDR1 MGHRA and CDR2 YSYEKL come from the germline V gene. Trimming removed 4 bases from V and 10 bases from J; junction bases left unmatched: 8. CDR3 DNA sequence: TGCGCCAGCAGCCTGGGACAGGGGGCCTCCCGGGAGCAGTTCTTC. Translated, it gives CASSLGQGASREQFF.

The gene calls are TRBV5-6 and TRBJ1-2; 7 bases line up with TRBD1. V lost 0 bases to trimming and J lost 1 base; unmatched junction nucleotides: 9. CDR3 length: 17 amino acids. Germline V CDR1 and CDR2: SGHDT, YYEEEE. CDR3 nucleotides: TGTGCCAGCAGCTTGGACAGGGGTGACTTCGTTAACTATGGCTACACCTTC. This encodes CASSLDRGDFVNYGYTF.

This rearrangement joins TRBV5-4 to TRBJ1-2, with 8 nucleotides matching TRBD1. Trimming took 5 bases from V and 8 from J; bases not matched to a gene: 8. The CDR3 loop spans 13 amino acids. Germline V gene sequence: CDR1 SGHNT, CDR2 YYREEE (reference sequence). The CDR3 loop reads CASRFTGGQGYTF. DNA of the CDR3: TGTGCCAGCAGATTCACAGGGGGGCAAGGCTACACCTTC.

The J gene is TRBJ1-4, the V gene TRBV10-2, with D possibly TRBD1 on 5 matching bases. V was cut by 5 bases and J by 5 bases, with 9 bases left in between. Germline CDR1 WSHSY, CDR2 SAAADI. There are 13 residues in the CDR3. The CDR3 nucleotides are TGCGCCAGCAGTCGGGGGAGAAATGAAAAACTGTTTTTT. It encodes CASSRGRNEKLFF.

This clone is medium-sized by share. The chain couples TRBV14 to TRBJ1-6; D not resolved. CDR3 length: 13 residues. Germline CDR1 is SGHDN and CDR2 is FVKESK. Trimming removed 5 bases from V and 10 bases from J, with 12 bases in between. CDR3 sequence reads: CASSAVPQSPLHF. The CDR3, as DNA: TGTGCCAGCAGCGCCGTTCCACAATCACCCCTCCACTTT. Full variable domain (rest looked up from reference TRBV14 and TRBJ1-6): EAGVTQFPSHSVIEKGQTVTLRCDPISGHDNLYWYRRVMGKEIKFLLHFVKESKQDESGMPNNRFLAERTGGTYSTLKVQPAELEDSGVYFCASSAVPQSPLHFGNGTRLTVT.

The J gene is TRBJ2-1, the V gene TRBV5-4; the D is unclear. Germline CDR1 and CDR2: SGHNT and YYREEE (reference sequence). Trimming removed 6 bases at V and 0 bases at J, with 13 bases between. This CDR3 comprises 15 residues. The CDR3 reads CASKNGRSSYNEQFF. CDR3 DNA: TGTGCCAGCAAAAATGGAAGGAGCTCCTACAATGAGCAGTTCTTC.

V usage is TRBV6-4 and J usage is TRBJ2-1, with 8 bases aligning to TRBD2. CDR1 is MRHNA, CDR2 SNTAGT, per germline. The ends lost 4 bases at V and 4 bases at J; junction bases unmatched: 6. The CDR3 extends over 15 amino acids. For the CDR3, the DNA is TGTGCCAGCAGTGCTGCGGGGGGCCAGTACAATGAGCAGTTCTTC. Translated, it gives CASSAAGGQYNEQFF.

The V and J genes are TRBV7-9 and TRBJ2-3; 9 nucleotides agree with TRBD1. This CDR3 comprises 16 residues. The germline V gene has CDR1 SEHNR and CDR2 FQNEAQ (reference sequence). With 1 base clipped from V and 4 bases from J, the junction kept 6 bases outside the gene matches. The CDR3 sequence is CASSLGTGEAADTQYF. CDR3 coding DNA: TGTGCCAGCAGCTTAGGGACAGGGGAAGCAGCAGATACGCAGTATTTT.

The CDR3 sequence: CASSLPGRNEQYF. The CDR3 DNA follows: TGTGCCAGCAGTTTGCCAGGGAGGAACGAGCAGTACTTC. The V and J genes are TRBV6-5 and TRBJ2-7, with D maybe TRBD2 (6 bases). The length of the CDR3 is 13 residues. The germline V gene has CDR1 MNHEY and CDR2 SVGAGI. Trimming stripped 4 bases from V and 5 bases from J, with 12 bases between.

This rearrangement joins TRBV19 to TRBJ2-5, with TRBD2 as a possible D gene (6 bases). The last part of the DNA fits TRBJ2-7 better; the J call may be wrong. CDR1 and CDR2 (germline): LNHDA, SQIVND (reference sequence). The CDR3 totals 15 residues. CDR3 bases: TGTGCCAGTAGTACGCTCGGGACGGGAGCCTACGAGCAGTACTTC. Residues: CASSTLGTGAYEQYF.

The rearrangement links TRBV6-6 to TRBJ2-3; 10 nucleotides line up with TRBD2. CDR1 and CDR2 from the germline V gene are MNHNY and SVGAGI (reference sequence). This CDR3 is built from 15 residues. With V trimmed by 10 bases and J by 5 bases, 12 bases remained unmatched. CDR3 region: CATYFSGGHGDTQYF. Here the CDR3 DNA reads TGTGCCACATACTTTAGCGGGGGGCATGGAGATACGCAGTATTTT.

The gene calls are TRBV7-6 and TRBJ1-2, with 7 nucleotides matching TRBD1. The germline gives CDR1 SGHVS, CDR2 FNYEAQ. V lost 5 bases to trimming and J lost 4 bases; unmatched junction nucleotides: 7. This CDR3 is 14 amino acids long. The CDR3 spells CASSPQGGGYGYTF. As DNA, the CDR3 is TGTGCCAGCAGCCCCCAGGGGGGCGGCTATGGCTACACCTTC.

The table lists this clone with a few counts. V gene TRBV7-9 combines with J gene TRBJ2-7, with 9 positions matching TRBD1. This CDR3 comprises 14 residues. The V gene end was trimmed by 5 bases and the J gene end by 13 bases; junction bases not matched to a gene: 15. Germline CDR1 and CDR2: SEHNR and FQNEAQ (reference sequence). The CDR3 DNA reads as TGTGCCAGCAGCCCCGGGGACAGGGAGGAGGAGAGTTACTTC. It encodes CASSPGDREEESYF.

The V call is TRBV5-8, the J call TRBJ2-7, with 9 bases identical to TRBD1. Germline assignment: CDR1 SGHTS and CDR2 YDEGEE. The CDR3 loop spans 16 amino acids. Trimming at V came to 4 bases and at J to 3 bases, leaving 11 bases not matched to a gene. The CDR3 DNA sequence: TGTGCCAGCAGCGGGGGGACAGGGAGAGGGGTCTACGAGCAGTACTTC. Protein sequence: CASSGGTGRGVYEQYF.

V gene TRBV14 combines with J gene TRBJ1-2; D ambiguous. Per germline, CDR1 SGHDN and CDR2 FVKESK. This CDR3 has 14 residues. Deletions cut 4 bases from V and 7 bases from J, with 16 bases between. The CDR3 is CASSPRRSSGGYTF. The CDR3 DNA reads TGTGCCAGCAGCCCCCGAAGGTCCTCGGGTGGCTACACCTTC.

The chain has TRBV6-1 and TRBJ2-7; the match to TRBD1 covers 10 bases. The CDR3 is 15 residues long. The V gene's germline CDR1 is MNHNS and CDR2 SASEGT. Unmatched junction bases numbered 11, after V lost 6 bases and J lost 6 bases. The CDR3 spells CASRTLDRGSGEQYF. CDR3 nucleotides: TGTGCCAGCAGGACCTTGGACAGGGGGTCCGGCGAGCAGTACTTC.

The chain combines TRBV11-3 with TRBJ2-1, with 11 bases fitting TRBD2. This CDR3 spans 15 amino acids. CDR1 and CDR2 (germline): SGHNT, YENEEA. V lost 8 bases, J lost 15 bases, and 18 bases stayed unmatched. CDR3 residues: CASSPESSGGEWAFF. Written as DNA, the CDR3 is TGTGCCAGCTCCCCCGAGAGTAGCGGGGGGGAATGGGCGTTCTTC.

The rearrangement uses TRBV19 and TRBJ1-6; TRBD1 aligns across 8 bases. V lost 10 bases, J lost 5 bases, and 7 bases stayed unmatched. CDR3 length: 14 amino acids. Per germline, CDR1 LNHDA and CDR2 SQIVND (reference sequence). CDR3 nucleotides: TGTGCCACTTCGGACAGGGTTAATAATTCACCCCTCCACTTT. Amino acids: CATSDRVNNSPLHF.

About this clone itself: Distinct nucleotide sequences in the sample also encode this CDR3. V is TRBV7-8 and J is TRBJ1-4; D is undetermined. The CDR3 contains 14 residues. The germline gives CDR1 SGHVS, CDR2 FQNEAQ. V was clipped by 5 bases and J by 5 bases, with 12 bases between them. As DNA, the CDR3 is TGTGCCAGCAGCGTTAGCCCGGCGAATGAAAAACTGTTTTTT. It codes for CASSVSPANEKLFF.

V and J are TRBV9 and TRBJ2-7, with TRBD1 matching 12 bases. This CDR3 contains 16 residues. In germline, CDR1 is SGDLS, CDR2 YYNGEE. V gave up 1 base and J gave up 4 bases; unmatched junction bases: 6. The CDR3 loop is CASSVRDRGLTYEQYF. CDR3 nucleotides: TGTGCCAGCAGCGTACGGGACAGGGGGCTCACGTACGAGCAGTACTTC.

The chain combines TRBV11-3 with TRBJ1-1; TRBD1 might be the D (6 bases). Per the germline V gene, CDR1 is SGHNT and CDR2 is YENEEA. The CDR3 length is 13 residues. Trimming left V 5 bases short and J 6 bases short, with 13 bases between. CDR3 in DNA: TGTGCCAGCAGCCCAGGACAGATTGCTGAAGCTTTCTTT. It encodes CASSPGQIAEAFF.

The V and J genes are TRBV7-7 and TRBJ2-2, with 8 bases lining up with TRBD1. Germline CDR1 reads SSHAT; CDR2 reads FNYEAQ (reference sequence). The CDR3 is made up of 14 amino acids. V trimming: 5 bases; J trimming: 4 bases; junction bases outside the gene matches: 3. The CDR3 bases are TGTGCCAGCAGCCCCGACAGGGGCACCGGGGAGCTGTTTTTT. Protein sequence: CASSPDRGTGELFF.

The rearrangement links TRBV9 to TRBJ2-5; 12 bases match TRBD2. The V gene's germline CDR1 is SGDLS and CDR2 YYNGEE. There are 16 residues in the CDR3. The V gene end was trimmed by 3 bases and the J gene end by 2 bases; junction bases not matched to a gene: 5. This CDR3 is CASSAGLAGRQETQYF. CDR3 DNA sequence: TGTGCCAGCAGCGCCGGACTAGCGGGGAGACAAGAGACCCAGTACTTC.

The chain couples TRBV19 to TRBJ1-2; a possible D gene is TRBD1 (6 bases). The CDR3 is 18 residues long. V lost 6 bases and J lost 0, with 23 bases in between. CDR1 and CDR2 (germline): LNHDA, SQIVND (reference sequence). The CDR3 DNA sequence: TGTGCCAGTAGCCAGAGAAGACAGGCCCTACGATCTAACTATGGCTACACCTTC. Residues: CASSQRRQALRSNYGYTF.